This is a list of T cell receptor beta chains from one sample in a study of vaccination and CD4 T cells after COVID-19. No antigen has been identified for these receptors. TCRdb redid the calling of the PCR reads with MiXCR, one entry per CDR3 protein. The data hold 20,000 to 25,000 distinct CDR3 sequences, with 35% to 40% observed a single time. The source material was CD4+ T cells from blood, cultured in vitro, sampled before SARS-CoV-2 vaccination. These receptors were taken from a human donor who had recovered from COVID-19. Both conserved end residues are part of each CDR3. A D gene is named only where the DNA matches it firmly. Only some rows state a clone size, as once, few, many or a class for expanded clones.

>.|.|TRBV7-8|16|TRBJ2-3
TGTGCCAGCAGCTTAGCTCTAGGCCTGGTAGAAGATACGCAGTATTTT
CASSLALGLVEDTQYF
>.|.|TRBV7-2|15|TRBJ1-2
TGTGCCAGCAGCTTTATGGGGTCCCGTAACTATGGCTACACCTTC
CASSFMGSRNYGYTF
>.|TRBD2|TRBV5-4|15|TRBJ2-3
TGTGCCAGCAGCTCCTTACGGGGGGGCCGTGATACGCAGTATTTT
CASSSLRGGRDTQYF
>few|.|TRBV27|14|TRBJ2-1
TGTGCCAGCAGGGAGCGGAGCTCCTACAATGAGCAGTTCTTC
CASRERSSYNEQFF
>.|TRBD2|TRBV7-2|16|TRBJ2-3
TGTGCCAGCAGCTCGAGGCGGGAGGCCCGGACAGATACGCAGTATTTT
CASSSRREARTDTQYF
>.|.|TRBV20-1|13|TRBJ1-5
TGCAGTGCTAAGTCCAGTATCAATCAGCCCCAGCATTTT
CSAKSSINQPQHF
>.|TRBD1|TRBV30|14|TRBJ2-1
TGTGCCTGGACCCGGGACAGCTTCAACAATGAGCAGTTCTTC
CAWTRDSFNNEQFF
>.|TRBD1|TRBV28|16|TRBJ1-6
TGTGCCAGCAGTACTCCGACAGGGGGATCCAATTCACCCCTCCACTTT
CASSTPTGGSNSPLHF
>.|.|TRBV11-1|15|TRBJ1-1
TGTGCCAGCAGCTACGGGACACTAACGAACACTGAAGCTTTCTTT
CASSYGTLTNTEAFF
>.|TRBD2|TRBV20-1|18|TRBJ2-4
TGCAGTGCTAGGGGCGAGTTGGGAGGGTTCTTAGCCAAAAACATTCAGTACTTC
CSARGELGGFLAKNIQYF
>few|TRBD1|TRBV11-3|15|TRBJ1-2
TGTGCCAGCAGCCTGGACAGGGGGCCTAACTATGGCTACACCTTC
CASSLDRGPNYGYTF
>.|.|TRBV6-5|16|TRBJ1-3
TGTGCCAGCAGTTCCCGACAGATCACCTCTGGAAACACCATATATTTT
CASSSRQITSGNTIYF
>.|TRBD1|TRBV19|14|TRBJ1-1
TGTGCCAGTAGTCTCAGGGGGCAGGGCACTGAAGCTTTCTTT
CASSLRGQGTEAFF
>.|TRBD1|TRBV6-2/TRBV6-3|13|TRBJ2-1
TGTGCCAGCAGCCCCGAGTCAGGGGGCGAGCAGTTCTTC
CASSPESGGEQFF
>few|TRBD2|TRBV6-1|13|TRBJ2-7
TGTGCCAGCAGTGACGGACTAGTTGGCGAGCAGTACTTC
CASSDGLVGEQYF
>.|.|TRBV3-1|16|TRBJ2-5
TGTGCCAGCAGCCAGTTCCGGGTAGCGGCTCAAGAGACCCAGTACTTC
CASSQFRVAAQETQYF
>few|.|TRBV11-2|15|TRBJ2-2
TGTGCCAGCAGCTCCTCCGGGGGGAACACCGGGGAGCTGTTTTTT
CASSSSGGNTGELFF
>.|.|TRBV12-3/TRBV12-4|12|TRBJ1-2
TGTGCCAGCAGTTTAGCGAAGGGCGGCTACACCTTC
CASSLAKGGYTF
>few|.|TRBV6-1|11|TRBJ1-3
TGTGCCTCAATAGGGGGAAACACCATATATTTT
CASIGGNTIYF
>few|TRBD1|TRBV6-2/TRBV6-3|16|TRBJ1-6
TGTGCCAGCAGTTCGGGACAGACCTCCTATAATTCACCCCTCCACTTT
CASSSGQTSYNSPLHF
>.|.|TRBV27|15|TRBJ1-1
TGTGCCAGCAGTTTAGGCCCCCGGCGACACACTGAAGCTTTCTTT
CASSLGPRRHTEAFF
>.|.|TRBV5-1|15|TRBJ2-5
TGCGCCAGCAGCCCGGGTAGCGCGGTAGCGGAGACCCAGTACTTC
CASSPGSAVAETQYF
>.|TRBD2|TRBV19|16|TRBJ2-1
TGTGCCAGTAGCACCGGGACTAGCGGGAATTACAATGAGCAGTTCTTC
CASSTGTSGNYNEQFF
>.|.|TRBV6-1|13|TRBJ2-7
TGTGCCAGCAGCTTAACAGGGTACCACGAGCAGTACTTC
CASSLTGYHEQYF
>few|.|TRBV11-2|13|TRBJ1-1
TGTGCCAGCAGCATGAGTAGGCTAACTGAAGCTTTCTTT
CASSMSRLTEAFF
>few|TRBD1|TRBV30|15|TRBJ1-6
TGTGCCTGGAAATTCAGGGGGCCATATAATTCACCCCTCCACTTT
CAWKFRGPYNSPLHF
>.|TRBD2|TRBV20-1|15|TRBJ2-1
TGCAGTCTCAAGGTGGCGGGGGGGCCGTGGAATGAGCAGTTCTTC
CSLKVAGGPWNEQFF
>few|.|TRBV20-1|12|TRBJ2-1
TGCAGTGCCCGGGGGGCGTACAATGAGCAGTTCTTC
CSARGAYNEQFF
>once|TRBD1|TRBV28|15|TRBJ2-3
TGTGCCAGCAGGACAGGGGGGGTTAGCACAGATACGCAGTATTTT
CASRTGGVSTDTQYF
>.|.|TRBV24-1|13|TRBJ2-3
TGTGCCACCAGTGACCACGGAGCAGATACGCAGTATTTT
CATSDHGADTQYF
>.|TRBD1|TRBV11-1|14|TRBJ1-2
TGTGCCAGCAGCGCATACCGGGACAGTCATGGCTACACCTTC
CASSAYRDSHGYTF
>.|TRBD2|TRBV28|15|TRBJ2-2
TGTGCCAGCCAAAAGGGGCTAGCGGGAGTCGGGGAGCTGTTTTTT
CASQKGLAGVGELFF
>.|TRBD1|TRBV19|16|TRBJ2-7
TGTGCCAGTAGCAATCGACAGGGGGCTGGCGCCTACGAGCAGTACTTC
CASSNRQGAGAYEQYF
>.|.|TRBV6-2/TRBV6-3|16|TRBJ2-5
TGTGCCAGCAACAGAGGCATCAGGCGGAACCAAGAGACCCAGTACTTC
CASNRGIRRNQETQYF
>.|.|TRBV28|15|TRBJ1-3
TGTGCCAGCAGATCCCAGGGGTACTCTGGAAACACCATATATTTT
CASRSQGYSGNTIYF
>.|TRBD1|TRBV7-9|14|TRBJ1-1
TGTGCCAGCAGCTACGCAGGGGGGAACACTGAAGCTTTCTTT
CASSYAGGNTEAFF
>.|.|TRBV9|15|TRBJ1-2
TGTGCCAGCAGCGTAGGTGGTGTGGGCCACTATGGCTACACCTTC
CASSVGGVGHYGYTF
>.|.|TRBV12-3/TRBV12-4|15|TRBJ2-2
TGTGCCACCACCGGGACACCCTCGAACACCGGGGAGCTGTTTTTT
CATTGTPSNTGELFF
>.|TRBD1|TRBV7-9|12|TRBJ1-3
TGTGCCAGCAGCCTGGCAGGGGGCCCCGGGAATTTT
CASSLAGGPGNF
>.|.|TRBV6-1|14|TRBJ2-5
TGTGCCAGCAGTGAAGCGCCGAGGTTGGAGACCCAGTACTTC
CASSEAPRLETQYF
>few|TRBD1|TRBV2|16|TRBJ1-1
TGTGCCAGCACCGTGGACAGGGGGCTTCAAAACACTGAAGCTTTCTTT
CASTVDRGLQNTEAFF